These 4 T cell receptor beta chains originate from one sample sequenced in a study of Graves' ophthalmopathy and Graves' hyperthyroidism. As the template, RNA transcripts were used to amplify TCR beta CDR3 regions. The workflow started with a first-round RT-PCR run with HTBI primers and then moved on to a second-round multiplex PCR. TCRdb re-called the multiplex PCR reads through MiXCR, storing one row per CDR3 protein. Among more than 550,000 distinct CDR3 sequences listed, roughly 41% were seen once. Sample: peripheral blood. The receptor source for this set is an adult man with Graves' ophthalmopathy.

This clonotype was found many times. The chain carries TRBV7-9 and TRBJ2-7; TRBD2 might be the D (6 bases). The V end was cut by 0 bases, the J end by 8 bases, with 8 bases between. The germline CDR1 and CDR2 sequences are SEHNR and FQNEAQ (reference sequence). This CDR3 spans 12 amino acids. The CDR3 region is CASSLARDQQYF. In nucleotides, the CDR3 is TGTGCCAGCAGCTTAGCGCGGGATCAGCAGTACTTC.

The V and J genes are TRBV6-6 and TRBJ1-6, with D perhaps matching TRBD1 (6 bases). CDR1 is MNHNY and CDR2 is SVGAGI in the germline V gene (reference sequence). The CDR3 is 16 amino acids. The germline V and J ends were trimmed by 2 bases and 10 bases, with 18 bases remaining between them. CDR3 residues: CASSYALQGVGSPLHF. The CDR3 bases are TGTGCCAGCAGTTACGCTTTACAGGGTGTGGGGTCACCCCTCCACTTT.

The V call is TRBV6-5, the J call TRBJ1-1; D is undetermined. The germline gives CDR1 MNHEY, CDR2 SVGAGI. There are 14 residues in the CDR3. Trimming removed 6 bases at V and 2 bases at J, with 13 bases between. CDR3 in DNA: TGTGCCAGCAGCCCAACACGGGGAAACACTGAAGCTTTCTTT. This codes for CASSPTRGNTEAFF.

The chain uses TRBV19 and TRBJ1-5; 9 bases align to TRBD1. V gave up 6 bases and J gave up 0 bases; unmatched junction bases: 18. The CDR3 covers 20 residues. Germline loops: CDR1 LNHDA, CDR2 SQIVND (reference sequence). Here the CDR3 reads CASSTHTGTGIHHSNQPQHF. The CDR3 DNA sequence: TGTGCCAGTAGCACTCATACCGGGACAGGGATTCACCATAGCAATCAGCCCCAGCATTTT.